This T cell receptor (beta chain) originates from a study of human T cells and chemical hapten exposure. About the research overall: While the approximately 24-week study was under way, patients received diphenylcyclopropenone on the scalp every week. The patient population, which was mostly female, had alopecia areata, totalis or universalis.

The sample holds a few counts of this clonotype. TCRdb reprocessed the RACE reads via MiXCR and lists one record per CDR3 protein. The table shows 85,000 or so distinct CDR3 sequences, with approximately 12% occurring only once. Per the germline V gene, CDR1 is SGHAT and CDR2 is FQNNGV. Trimming removed 0 bases from V and 7 bases from J, with 19 bases in between. The CDR3 length is 18 residues. Time point reported: patch test 1, 2 weeks after DPC sensitization. Indicated treatment: therapeutic diphenylcyclopropenone sensitization with weekly scalp DPC. Blood draws came before every patch-test application. Whole blood that had not been fractionated was the source of extracted total RNA.

The chain carries TRBV11-2 and TRBJ1-6; unclear D gene. The TCR comes from a woman in her forties or fifties with alopecia areata. Some clones in this sample may be carry-over from other donors' samples. Source: whole blood, taken in connection with sensitization to the hapten diphenylcyclopropenone (DPC). CDR3 protein: CASSLESWAAFGNSPLHF. CDR3 DNA sequence: TGTGCCAGCAGCTTAGAATCCTGGGCGGCCTTCGGGAATTCACCCCTCCACTTT.